The entry below describes one TCR beta chain. The antigen is unknown. Germline CDR1 reads DFQATT; CDR2 reads SNEGSKA (reference sequence). The CDR3 has 18 residues. Trimming took 4 bases from V and 4 from J; bases not matched to a gene: 17. The sample is drawn from a study of response to subunit inactivated influenza vaccine. Broader study findings: There was a suggestion from the authors that each seasonal influenza vaccination recruits few new T cells.

TCRdb reprocessed the RT-PCR reads via MiXCR and lists one record per CDR3 protein. Here the sample spans about 530,000 distinct CDR3 sequences, under 15% being singletons. The chain has TRBV20-1 and TRBJ1-5, with 9 bases fitting TRBD1. The sequence derives from a man in his fifties who received an inactivated influenza vaccine. The sequencing used PBMCs from blood, collected 40 to 50 days after vaccination. CDR3 DNA sequence: TGCAGTGCTACATTCCCCGGGACAGGGCCCTTGATGAATCAGCCCCAGCATTTT. Its translation is CSATFPGTGPLMNQPQHF.